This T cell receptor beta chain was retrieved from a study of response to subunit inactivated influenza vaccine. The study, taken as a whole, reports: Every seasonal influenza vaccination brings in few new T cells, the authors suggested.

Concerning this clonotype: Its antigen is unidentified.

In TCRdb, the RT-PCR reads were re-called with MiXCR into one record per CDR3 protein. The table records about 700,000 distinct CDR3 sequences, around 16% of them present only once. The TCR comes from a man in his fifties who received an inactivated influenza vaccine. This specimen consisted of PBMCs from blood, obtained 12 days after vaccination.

CDR3 in amino acids: CASSKTGGTYNEQFF. For the CDR3, the DNA is TGTGCCAGCAGCAAGACAGGGGGAACCTACAATGAGCAGTTCTTC. This rearrangement joins TRBV7-2 to TRBJ2-1; TRBD1 matches at 9 bases. V lost 5 bases, J lost 2 bases, and 4 bases stayed unmatched. Germline loops: CDR1 SGHTA, CDR2 FQGNSA. The CDR3 is 15 residues long.